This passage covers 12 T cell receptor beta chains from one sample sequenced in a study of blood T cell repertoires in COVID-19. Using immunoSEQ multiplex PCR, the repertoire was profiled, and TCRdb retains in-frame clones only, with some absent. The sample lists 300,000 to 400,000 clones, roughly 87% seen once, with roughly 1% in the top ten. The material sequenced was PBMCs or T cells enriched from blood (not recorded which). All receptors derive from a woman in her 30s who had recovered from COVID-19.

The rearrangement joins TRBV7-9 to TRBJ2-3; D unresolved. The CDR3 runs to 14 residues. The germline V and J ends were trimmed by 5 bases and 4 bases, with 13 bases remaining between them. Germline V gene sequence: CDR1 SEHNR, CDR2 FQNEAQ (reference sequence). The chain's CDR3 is CASSRRNYADTQYF. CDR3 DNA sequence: TGTGCCAGCAGCCGACGGAACTACGCAGATACGCAGTATTTT.

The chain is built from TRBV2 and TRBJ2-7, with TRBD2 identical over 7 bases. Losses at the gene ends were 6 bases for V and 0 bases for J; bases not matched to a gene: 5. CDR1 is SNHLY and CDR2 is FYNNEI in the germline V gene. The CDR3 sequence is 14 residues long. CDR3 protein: CASRTTSFSYEQYF. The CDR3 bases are TGTGCCAGCAGGACGACTAGCTTCTCCTACGAGCAGTACTTC.

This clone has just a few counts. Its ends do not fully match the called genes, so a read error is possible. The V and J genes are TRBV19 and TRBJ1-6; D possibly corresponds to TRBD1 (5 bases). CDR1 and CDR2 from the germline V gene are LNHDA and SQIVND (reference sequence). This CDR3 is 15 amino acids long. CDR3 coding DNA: TGTGCCAGTAGTACCCTGGGGGACTATAAATCACCCCTCCACTTT. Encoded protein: CASSTLGDYKSPLHF.

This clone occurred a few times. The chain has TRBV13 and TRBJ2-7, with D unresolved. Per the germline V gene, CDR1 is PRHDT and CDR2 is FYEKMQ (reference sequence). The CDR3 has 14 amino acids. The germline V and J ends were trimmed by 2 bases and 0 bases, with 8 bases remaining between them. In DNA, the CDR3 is TGTGCCAGCAGCTTAACCCCGAGCTCCTACGAGCAGTACTTC. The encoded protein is CASSLTPSSYEQYF.

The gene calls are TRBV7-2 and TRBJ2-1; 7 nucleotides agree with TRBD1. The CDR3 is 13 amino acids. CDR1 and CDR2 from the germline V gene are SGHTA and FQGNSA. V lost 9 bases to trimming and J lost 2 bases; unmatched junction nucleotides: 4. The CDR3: CARSTGAYNEQFF. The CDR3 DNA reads TGTGCCAGAAGTACAGGGGCCTACAATGAGCAGTTCTTC.

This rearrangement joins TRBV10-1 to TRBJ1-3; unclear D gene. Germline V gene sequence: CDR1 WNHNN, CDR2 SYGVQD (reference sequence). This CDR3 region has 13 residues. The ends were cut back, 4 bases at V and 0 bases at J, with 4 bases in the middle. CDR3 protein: CASSAGSGNTIYF. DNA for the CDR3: TGCGCCAGCAGTGCGGGCTCTGGAAACACCATATATTTT.

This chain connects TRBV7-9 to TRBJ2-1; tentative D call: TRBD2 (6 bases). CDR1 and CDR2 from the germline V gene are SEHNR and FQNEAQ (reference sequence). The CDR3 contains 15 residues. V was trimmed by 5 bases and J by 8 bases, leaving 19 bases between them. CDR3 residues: CASSLHPGEEHEQFF. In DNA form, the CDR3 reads TGTGCCAGCAGCCTACACCCCGGGGAGGAGCATGAGCAGTTCTTC.

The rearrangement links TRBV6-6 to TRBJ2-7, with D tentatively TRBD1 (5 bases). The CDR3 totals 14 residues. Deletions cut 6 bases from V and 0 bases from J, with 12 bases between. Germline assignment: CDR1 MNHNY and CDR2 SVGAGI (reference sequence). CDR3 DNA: TGTGCCAGCAGGGGGCTTCAGAGCTCCTACGAGCAGTACTTC. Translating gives CASRGLQSSYEQYF.

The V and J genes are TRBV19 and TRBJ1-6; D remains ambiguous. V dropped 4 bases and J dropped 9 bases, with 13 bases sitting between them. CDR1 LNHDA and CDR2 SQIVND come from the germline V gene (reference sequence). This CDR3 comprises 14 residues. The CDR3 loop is CASSNGGYVSPLHF. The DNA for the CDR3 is TGTGCCAGTAGTAATGGAGGCTACGTTTCACCCCTCCACTTT.

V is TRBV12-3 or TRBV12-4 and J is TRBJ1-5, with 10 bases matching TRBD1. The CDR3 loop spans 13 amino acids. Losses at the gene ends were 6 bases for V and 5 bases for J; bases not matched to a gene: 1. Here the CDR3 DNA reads TGTGCCAGCAGCGGACAGGGGGATCAGCCCCAGCATTTT. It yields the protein CASSGQGDQPQHF.

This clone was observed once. The CDR3 is CASSVVGTSGGETQYF. The CDR3 nucleotides are TGTGCCAGCAGCGTAGTAGGGACTAGCGGCGGTGAGACCCAGTACTTC. V is TRBV9 and J is TRBJ2-5; 11 bases are shared with TRBD2. Trimming cost V 0 bases and J 5 bases; bases outside gene matches: 6. Per germline, CDR1 SGDLS and CDR2 YYNGEE. The CDR3 totals 16 residues.

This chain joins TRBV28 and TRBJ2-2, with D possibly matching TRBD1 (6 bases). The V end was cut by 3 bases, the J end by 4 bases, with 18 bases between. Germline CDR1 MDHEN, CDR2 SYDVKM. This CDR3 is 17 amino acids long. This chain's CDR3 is CASSFNVWGLGTGELFF. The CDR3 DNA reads TGTGCCAGCAGTTTTAACGTGTGGGGGCTGGGCACCGGGGAGCTGTTTTTT.